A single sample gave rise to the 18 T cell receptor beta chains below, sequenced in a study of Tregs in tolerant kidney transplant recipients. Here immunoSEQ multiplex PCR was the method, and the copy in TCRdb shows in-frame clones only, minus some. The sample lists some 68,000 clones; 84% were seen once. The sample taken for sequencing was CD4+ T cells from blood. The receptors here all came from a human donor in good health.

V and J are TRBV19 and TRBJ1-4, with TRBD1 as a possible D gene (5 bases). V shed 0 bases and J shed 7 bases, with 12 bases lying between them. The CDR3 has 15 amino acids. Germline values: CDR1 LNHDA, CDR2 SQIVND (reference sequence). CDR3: CASSIEGVGGEKLFF. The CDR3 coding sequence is TGTGCCAGTAGTATAGAAGGGGTAGGCGGTGAAAAACTGTTTTTT.

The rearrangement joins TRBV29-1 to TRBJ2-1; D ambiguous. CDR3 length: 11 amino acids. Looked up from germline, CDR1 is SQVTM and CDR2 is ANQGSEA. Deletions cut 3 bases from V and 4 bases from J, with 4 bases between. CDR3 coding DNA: TGCAGCGTTGACGGGTACAATGAGCAGTTCTTC. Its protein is CSVDGYNEQFF.

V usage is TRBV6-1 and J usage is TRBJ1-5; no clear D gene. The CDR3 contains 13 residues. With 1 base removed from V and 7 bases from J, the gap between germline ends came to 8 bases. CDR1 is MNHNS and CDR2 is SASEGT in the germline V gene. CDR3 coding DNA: TGTGCCAGCAGTGAAGGTTGGGCCCAGCCCCAGCATTTT. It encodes CASSEGWAQPQHF.

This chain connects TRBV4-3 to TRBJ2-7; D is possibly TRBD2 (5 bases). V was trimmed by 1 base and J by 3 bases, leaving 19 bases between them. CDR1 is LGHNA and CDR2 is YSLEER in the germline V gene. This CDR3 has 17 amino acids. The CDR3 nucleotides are TGCGCCAGCAGCCAAGTAGTCGGGGTGGGGATAAGCTACGAGCAGTACTTC. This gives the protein CASSQVVGVGISYEQYF.

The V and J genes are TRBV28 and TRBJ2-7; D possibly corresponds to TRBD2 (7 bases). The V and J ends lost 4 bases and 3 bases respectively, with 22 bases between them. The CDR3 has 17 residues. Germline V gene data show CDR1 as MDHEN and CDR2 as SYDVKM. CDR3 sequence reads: CASSSLGGRLPDYEQYF. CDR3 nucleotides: TGTGCCAGCAGTTCCCTGGGGGGGCGATTACCTGACTACGAGCAGTACTTC.

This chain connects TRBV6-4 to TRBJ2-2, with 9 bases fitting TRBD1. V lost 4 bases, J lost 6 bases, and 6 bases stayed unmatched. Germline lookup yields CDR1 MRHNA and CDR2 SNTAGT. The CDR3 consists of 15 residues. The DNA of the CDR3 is TGTGCCAGCAGTGCCGGGACAGGGAATCCCGGGGAGCTGTTTTTT. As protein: CASSAGTGNPGELFF.

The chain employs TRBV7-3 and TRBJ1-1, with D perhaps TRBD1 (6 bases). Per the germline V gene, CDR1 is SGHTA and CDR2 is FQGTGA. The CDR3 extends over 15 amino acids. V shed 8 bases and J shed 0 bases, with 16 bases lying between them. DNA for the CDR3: TGTGCCAGCTTCACTTTCGGACAGTTGAACACTGAAGCTTTCTTT. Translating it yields CASFTFGQLNTEAFF. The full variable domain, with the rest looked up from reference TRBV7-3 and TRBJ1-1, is GAGVSQTPSNKVTEKGKYVELRCDPISGHTALYWYRQSLGQGPEFLIYFQGTGAADDSGLPNDRFFAVRPEGSVSTLKIQRTERGDSAVYLCASFTFGQLNTEAFFGQGTRLTVV.

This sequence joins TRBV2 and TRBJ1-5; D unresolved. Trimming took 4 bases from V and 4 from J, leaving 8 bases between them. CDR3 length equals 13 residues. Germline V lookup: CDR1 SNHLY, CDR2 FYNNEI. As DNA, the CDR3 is TGTGCCAGCAGTGTCGAGTATAATCAGCCCCAGCATTTT. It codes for CASSVEYNQPQHF.

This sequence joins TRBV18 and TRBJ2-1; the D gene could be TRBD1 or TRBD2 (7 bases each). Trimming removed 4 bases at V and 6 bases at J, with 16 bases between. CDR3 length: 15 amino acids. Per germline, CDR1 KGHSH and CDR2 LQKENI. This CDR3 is CASSLEPGGVNEQFF. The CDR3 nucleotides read TGTGCCAGCTCACTCGAGCCAGGGGGGGTCAATGAGCAGTTCTTC.

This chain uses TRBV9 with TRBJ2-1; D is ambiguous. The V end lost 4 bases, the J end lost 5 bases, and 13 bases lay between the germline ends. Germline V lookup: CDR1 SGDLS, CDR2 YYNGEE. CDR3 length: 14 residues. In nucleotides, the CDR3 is TGTGCCAGCAGCCCCAAGGCCTGGGACAATGAGCAGTTCTTC. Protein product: CASSPKAWDNEQFF.

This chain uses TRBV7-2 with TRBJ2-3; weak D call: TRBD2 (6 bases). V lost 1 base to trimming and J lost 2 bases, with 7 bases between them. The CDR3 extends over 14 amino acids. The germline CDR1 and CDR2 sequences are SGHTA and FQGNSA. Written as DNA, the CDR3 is TGTGCCAGCAGCTTAGGGGACTTCACAGATACGCAGTATTTT. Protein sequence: CASSLGDFTDTQYF. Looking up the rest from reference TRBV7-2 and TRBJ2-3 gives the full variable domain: GAGVSQSPSNKVTEKGKDVELRCDPISGHTALYWYRQSLGQGLEFLIYFQGNSAPDKSGLPSDRFSAERTGGSVSTLTIQRTQQEDSAVYLCASSLGDFTDTQYFGPGTRLTVL.

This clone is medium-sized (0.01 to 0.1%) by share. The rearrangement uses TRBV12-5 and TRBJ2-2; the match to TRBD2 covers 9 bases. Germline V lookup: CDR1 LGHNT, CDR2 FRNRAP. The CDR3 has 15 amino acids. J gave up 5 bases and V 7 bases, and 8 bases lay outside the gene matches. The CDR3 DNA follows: TGTGCTAGTGCCCAGTGGCTAGCGGGAACCGGGGAGCTGTTTTTT. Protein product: CASAQWLAGTGELFF. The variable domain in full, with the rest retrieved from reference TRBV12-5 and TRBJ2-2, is DARVTQTPRHKVTEMGQEVTMRCQPILGHNTVFWYRQTMMQGLELLAYFRNRAPLDDSGMPKDRFSAEMPDATLATLKIQPSEPRDSAVYFCASAQWLAGTGELFFGEGSRLTVL.

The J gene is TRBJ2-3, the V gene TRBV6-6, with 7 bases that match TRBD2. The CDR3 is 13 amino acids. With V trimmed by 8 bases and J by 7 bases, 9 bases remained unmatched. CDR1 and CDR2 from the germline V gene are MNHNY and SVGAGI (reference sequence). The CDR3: CASGEGSLNTQYF. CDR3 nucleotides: TGTGCCAGCGGGGAGGGATCCCTGAATACGCAGTATTTT.

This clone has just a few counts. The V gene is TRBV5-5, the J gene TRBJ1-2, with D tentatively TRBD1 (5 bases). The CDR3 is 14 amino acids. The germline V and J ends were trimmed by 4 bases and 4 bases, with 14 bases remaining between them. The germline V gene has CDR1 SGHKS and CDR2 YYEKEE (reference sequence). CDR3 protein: CASSPGPRGYGYTF. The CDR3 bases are TGTGCCAGCAGCCCGGGACCGAGGGGCTATGGCTACACCTTC. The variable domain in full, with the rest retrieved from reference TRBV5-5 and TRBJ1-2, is DAGVTQSPTHLIKTRGQQVTLRCSPISGHKSVSWYQQVLGQGPQFIFQYYEKEERGRGNFPDRFSARQFPNYSSELNVNALLLGDSALYLCASSPGPRGYGYTFGSGTRLTVV.

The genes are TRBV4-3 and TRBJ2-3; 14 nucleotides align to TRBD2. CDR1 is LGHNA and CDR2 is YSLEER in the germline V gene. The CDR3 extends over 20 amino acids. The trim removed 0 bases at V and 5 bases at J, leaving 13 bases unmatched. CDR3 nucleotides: TGCGCCAGCAGCCAAGATGGGTTCGGGACTAGCGGGAGTCGAGGAGATACGCAGTATTTT. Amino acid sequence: CASSQDGFGTSGSRGDTQYF.

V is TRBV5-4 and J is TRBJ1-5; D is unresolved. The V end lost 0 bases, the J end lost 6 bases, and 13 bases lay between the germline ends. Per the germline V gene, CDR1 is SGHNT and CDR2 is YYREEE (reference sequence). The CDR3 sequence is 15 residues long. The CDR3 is CASSLGGERGQPQHF. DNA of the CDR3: TGTGCCAGCAGCTTGGGCGGGGAACGAGGTCAGCCCCAGCATTTT.

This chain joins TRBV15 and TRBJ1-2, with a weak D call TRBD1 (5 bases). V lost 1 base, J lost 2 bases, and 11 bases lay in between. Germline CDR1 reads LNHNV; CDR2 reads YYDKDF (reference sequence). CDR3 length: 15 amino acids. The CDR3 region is CATSRGYDRNYGYTF. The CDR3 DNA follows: TGTGCCACCAGCAGAGGATATGACAGAAACTATGGCTACACCTTC.

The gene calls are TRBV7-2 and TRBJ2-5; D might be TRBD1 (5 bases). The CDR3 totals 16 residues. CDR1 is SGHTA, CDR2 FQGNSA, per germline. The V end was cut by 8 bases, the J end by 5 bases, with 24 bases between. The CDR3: CASSLRRGRGGETQYF. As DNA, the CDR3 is TGTGCCAGCTCCCTGCGTAGGGGTAGGGGTGGGGAGACCCAGTACTTC.